The rows below give T cell receptor beta chains drawn from one sample of a study of cytomegalovirus exposure and HLA in healthy donors. The protocol was immunoSEQ multiplex PCR, while the TCRdb copy is restricted to in-frame clones and leaves out a portion. The sample shows 140,000 or so clones, 91% of them seen only once. Sequencing was performed on PBMCs. Every receptor here comes from a man younger than 35 in good health and CMV-seronegative. Each CDR3 is given with its conserved first and last residue. The order of the fields is J gene, D gene, V gene, clone size, CDR3 DNA, CDR3 protein. The D gene is left open where the match is weak. For some rows the clone size is stated as once, few or many, or as a class when expanded; others skip it.

TRBJ2-5,.,TRBV10-3,once,TGTGCCATCAGTGCCGCCGGGAAAGGCGAGACCCAGTACTTC,CAISAAGKGETQYF
TRBJ2-5,TRBD1,TRBV2,few,TGTGCCAGCATGGATATCGGCAGGGGGCAACACGGGACCCAGTACTTC,CASMDIGRGQHGTQYF
TRBJ1-1,TRBD1,TRBV6-5,.,TGTGCCAGCAGTCCCCACAGGGGACCCAACACTGAAGCTTTCTTT,CASSPHRGPNTEAFF
TRBJ2-2,TRBD2,TRBV14,.,TGTGCCAGCAGCCAAAGACTAGGCGGGAGTTGGGAGCTGTTTTTT,CASSQRLGGSWELFF
TRBJ1-1,.,TRBV25-1,.,TGTGCCAGCAGTCATACAGGGAACACTGAAGCTTTCTTT,CASSHTGNTEAFF
TRBJ2-1,TRBD1,TRBV27,.,TGTGCCAGCGGGGGACAGCAACCCCCGTACAATGAGCAGTTCTTC,CASGGQQPPYNEQFF
TRBJ1-5,.,TRBV10-2,few,TGCGCCAGCAGTGAGTCATACAGCCCCCAGCATTTT,CASSESYSPQHF
TRBJ2-7,TRBD2,TRBV7-3,.,TGTGCCAGCAGCTTAGGGGGACTAGCAGACGAGCAGTACTTC,CASSLGGLADEQYF
TRBJ2-3,.,TRBV5-1,.,TGCGCCAGCAGCTTGGGCTCGGGGTGGAAAACAGATACGCAGTATTTT,CASSLGSGWKTDTQYF
TRBJ1-2,TRBD1,TRBV30,.,TGTGCCTGGGACACAGGGGTATGGGGTGGCTACACCTTC,CAWDTGVWGGYTF
TRBJ2-1,TRBD2,TRBV4-1,.,TGCGCCAGCAGCCAAGCGGGACTAGCGGGAGGGCAAGATCAACACAATGAGCAGTTCTTC,CASSQAGLAGGQDQHNEQFF
TRBJ1-2,.,TRBV9,.,TGTGCCAGCAGCGTGCGGGCCGACTATGGCTACACCTTC,CASSVRADYGYTF
TRBJ2-1,TRBD2,TRBV5-6,few,TGTGCCAGCAGCTTGGGGCGGGAGAGCTCCTACAATGAGCAGTTCTTC,CASSLGRESSYNEQFF
TRBJ2-1,TRBD2,TRBV30,.,TGTGCCTGGAGTTTCGGGCTAGCGGGGGGCAATGAGCAGTTCTTC,CAWSFGLAGGNEQFF
TRBJ2-1,.,TRBV9,once,TGTGCCAGCAGCCTGACCGGGACTCCGGCTGCCGTGCAGTTCTTC,CASSLTGTPAAVQFF